The 24 T cell receptor beta chains below all came from one sample that was sequenced in a study of blood T cell repertoires in COVID-19. This table comes from immunoSEQ multiplex PCR, and its TCRdb copy is limited to in-frame clones, with some not included. The sample yields about 170,000 clones, 85% to 90% seen once. What was sequenced was peripheral blood. All receptors come from a man between 18 and 29 years old with active or convalescent COVID-19.

The chain couples TRBV28 to TRBJ2-2, with 7 bases fitting TRBD1. CDR1 is MDHEN, CDR2 SYDVKM, per germline. The CDR3 length is 15 residues. V gave up 4 bases and J gave up 0 bases; unmatched junction bases: 2. The CDR3 loop reads CASSSGGSNTGELFF. CDR3 coding DNA: TGTGCCAGCAGTTCAGGGGGTTCGAACACCGGGGAGCTGTTTTTT.

The chain joins TRBV9 to TRBJ2-2, with D tentatively TRBD2 (6 bases). Trimming stripped 5 bases from V and 3 bases from J, with 17 bases between. The V gene's germline CDR1 is SGDLS and CDR2 YYNGEE. The CDR3 spans 16 residues. The CDR3 loop is CASRARGVFDTGELFF. The CDR3 DNA is TGTGCCAGCAGGGCTCGCGGGGTGTTCGACACCGGGGAGCTGTTTTTT.

The J gene is TRBJ2-2, the V gene TRBV24-1; 9 bases align to TRBD1. The germline V gene has CDR1 KGHDR and CDR2 SFDVKD. The CDR3 runs 20 residues. The J segment lost 4 bases and the V segment lost 4 bases, leaving 18 bases of the junction unmatched. The CDR3 sequence is CATSDRLPAGTGFVTGELFF. In DNA form, the CDR3 reads TGTGCCACCAGTGACCGATTACCAGCCGGGACAGGGTTTGTCACCGGGGAGCTGTTTTTT.

The chain couples TRBV19 to TRBJ2-4, with 8 positions matching TRBD2. The V gene end was trimmed by 6 bases and the J gene end by 0 bases; junction bases not matched to a gene: 16. The CDR3 covers 19 residues. From germline, CDR1 is LNHDA and CDR2 SQIVND (reference sequence). CDR3 protein: CASSLEGGGRKLAKNIQYF. The CDR3 bases are TGTGCCAGTAGCCTCGAGGGGGGCGGGAGGAAATTAGCCAAAAACATTCAGTACTTC.

The chain links TRBV18 to TRBJ1-5; TRBD1 might be the D (6 bases). Germline V gives CDR1 KGHSH, CDR2 LQKENI. The CDR3 contains 15 residues. Trimming took 3 bases from V and 4 from J, leaving 13 bases between them. The CDR3 DNA sequence: TGTGCCAGCTCACCCGGCGGGGGACAAAATCAGCCCCAGCATTTT. It encodes CASSPGGGQNQPQHF.

This sequence joins TRBV3-1 (or the pseudogene TRBV3-2) and TRBJ2-1, with D unclear. CDR1 and CDR2 from the germline V gene are LGHDT and YNNKEL (reference sequence). The CDR3 totals 17 residues. V dropped 1 base and J dropped 8 bases, with 21 bases sitting between them. CDR3 DNA: TGTGCCAGCAGCCAAGTCCTCTCGGTTTCCTCACCGGATGAGCAGTTCTTC. This codes for CASSQVLSVSSPDEQFF.

V gene TRBV6-2 or TRBV6-3 combines with J gene TRBJ1-5; 11 bases match TRBD1. The CDR3 length is 18 residues. V gave up 4 bases and J gave up 9 bases; unmatched junction bases: 17. CDR1 is MNHEY, CDR2 SVGEGT, per germline. CDR3 in amino acids: CASSSNGQGAPSFGPQHF. In DNA, the CDR3 is TGTGCCAGCAGTTCCAACGGACAGGGGGCGCCTAGTTTTGGGCCCCAGCATTTT.

This clone occurred once. V is TRBV19 and J is TRBJ2-2; D ambiguous. Trimming removed 3 bases at V and 6 bases at J, with 11 bases between. CDR3 length equals 14 residues. Germline CDR1 LNHDA, CDR2 SQIVND (reference sequence). Here the CDR3 reads CASSMTNRAGELFF. DNA of the CDR3: TGTGCCAGTAGTATGACCAATCGGGCCGGGGAGCTGTTTTTT. Variable domain in full (rest from reference TRBV19 and TRBJ2-2): DGGITQSPKYLFRKEGQNVTLSCEQNLNHDAMYWYRQDPGQGLRLIYYSQIVNDFQKGDIAEGYSVSREKKESFPLTVTSAQKNPTAFYLCASSMTNRAGELFFGEGSRLTVL.

This chain joins TRBV7-2 and TRBJ1-2; 7 positions agree with TRBD1. This CDR3 comprises 15 residues. Unmatched junction bases numbered 6, after V lost 1 base and J lost 4 bases. CDR1 SGHTA and CDR2 FQGNSA come from the germline V gene. CDR3 sequence (DNA): TGTGCCAGCAGCTTAGGGGGACAGCTTATCTATGGCTACACCTTC. It translates to CASSLGGQLIYGYTF.

The J gene is TRBJ1-3, the V gene TRBV18; unclear D gene. Deletions cut 2 bases from V and 0 bases from J, with 14 bases between. Germline assignment: CDR1 KGHSH and CDR2 LQKENI. This CDR3 is 17 amino acids long. As DNA, the CDR3 is TGTGCCAGCTCACCATACCCGTCGGGGAGCTCTGGAAACACCATATATTTT. Amino acids: CASSPYPSGSSGNTIYF.

The V call is TRBV14, the J call TRBJ1-6, with 9 bases identical to TRBD1. Germline V gene sequence: CDR1 SGHDN, CDR2 FVKESK. The CDR3 contains 16 residues. V was clipped by 6 bases and J by 5 bases; unmatched bases: 8. This CDR3 is CASSLSDRGNNSPLHF. As DNA, the CDR3 is TGTGCCAGCAGTCTTTCGGACAGGGGAAATAATTCACCCCTCCACTTT.

This clone was picked up a small number of times. V usage is TRBV27 and J usage is TRBJ1-4; 9 nucleotides align to TRBD1. Germline trimming cut 2 bases from V and 6 bases from J; bases unmatched to any gene: 4. Germline lookup yields CDR1 MNHEY and CDR2 SMNVEV (reference sequence). The length of the CDR3 is 15 residues. The CDR3 nucleotides read TGTGCCAGCAGTTTAGGACAGGGGATCTATGAAAAACTGTTTTTT. Its translation: CASSLGQGIYEKLFF.

This sequence joins TRBV6-6 and TRBJ2-3; TRBD2 matches at 13 bases. The CDR3 is made up of 16 amino acids. V lost 2 bases to trimming and J lost 2 bases; unmatched junction nucleotides: 1. Germline V gives CDR1 MNHNY, CDR2 SVGAGI (reference sequence). The CDR3, as DNA: TGTGCCAGCAGTTACACTAGCGGGGGGGTCACAGATACGCAGTATTTT. Translation: CASSYTSGGVTDTQYF.

The V and J genes are TRBV5-1 and TRBJ1-3; tentatively, D is TRBD1 (5 bases). Trimming stripped 2 bases from V and 4 bases from J, with 10 bases between. From germline, CDR1 is SGHRS and CDR2 YFSETQ. CDR3 length: 14 amino acids. CDR3 DNA: TGCGCCAGCAGCTTAGCGGGACGCGGAAACACCATATATTTT. Residues: CASSLAGRGNTIYF.

The rearrangement uses TRBV18 and TRBJ1-2; D is ambiguous. The germline V gene encodes CDR1 KGHSH and CDR2 LQKENI. Trimming stripped 3 bases from V and 0 bases from J, with 8 bases between. The CDR3 is 14 residues long. The CDR3: CASSPPSANYGYTF. For the CDR3, the DNA is TGTGCCAGCTCACCCCCCTCAGCTAACTATGGCTACACCTTC.

The gene calls are TRBV27 and TRBJ2-7; 10 bases match TRBD1. With V trimmed by 5 bases and J by 0 bases, 7 bases remained unmatched. Germline V CDR1 and CDR2: MNHEY, SMNVEV (reference sequence). The CDR3 totals 16 residues. The CDR3, as DNA: TGTGCCAGCAGTCCACGACAGGGGGCTAACTCCTACGAGCAGTACTTC. Translating gives CASSPRQGANSYEQYF.

This chain connects TRBV7-9 to TRBJ1-3; weak D call: TRBD1 (5 bases). V was cut by 5 bases and J by 0 bases, with 20 bases left in between. The V gene's germline CDR1 is SEHNR and CDR2 FQNEAQ (reference sequence). The CDR3 is 18 amino acids. The CDR3 DNA follows: TGTGCCAGCAGCCGAACCCTCTTACAGGAAGACTCTGGAAACACCATATATTTT. As protein: CASSRTLLQEDSGNTIYF.

V usage is TRBV3-1 (or the pseudogene TRBV3-2) and J usage is TRBJ2-3, with 8 bases that match TRBD1. Looked up from germline, CDR1 is LGHDT and CDR2 is YNNKEL (reference sequence). V trimming: 8 bases; J trimming: 6 bases; junction bases outside the gene matches: 10. The CDR3 is made up of 14 amino acids. The DNA for the CDR3 is TGTGCCAGCGTCGACAGGGGTCGTACGGATACGCAGTATTTT. This sequence encodes CASVDRGRTDTQYF.

This clone has just one count. The rearrangement uses TRBV24-1 and TRBJ2-1, with D maybe TRBD1 (5 bases). V was trimmed by 2 bases and J by 8 bases, leaving 12 bases between them. The germline CDR1 and CDR2 sequences are KGHDR and SFDVKD. The CDR3 loop spans 14 amino acids. CDR3 protein: CATSDWQGRDEQFF. The CDR3 nucleotides are TGTGCCACCAGTGATTGGCAGGGTCGGGATGAGCAGTTCTTC.

This chain connects TRBV5-6 to TRBJ1-3; maybe TRBD1 (5 bases). This CDR3 has 14 amino acids. Trimming removed 9 bases at V and 2 bases at J, with 15 bases between. CDR1 is SGHDT and CDR2 is YYEEEE in the germline V gene. The CDR3: CATKGFRAGNTIYF. CDR3 DNA sequence: TGTGCCACTAAGGGTTTCAGGGCTGGAAACACCATATATTTT.

This clone was seen only once. The chain links TRBV14 to TRBJ2-1; 10 bases are shared with TRBD2. The CDR3 has 18 residues. Losses at the gene ends were 2 bases for V and 0 bases for J; bases not matched to a gene: 7. Per germline, CDR1 SGHDN and CDR2 FVKESK. This chain's CDR3 is CASSQLPGLADSYNEQFF. As DNA, the CDR3 is TGTGCCAGCAGCCAACTACCAGGACTAGCGGACTCCTACAATGAGCAGTTCTTC. Combining the CDR3 with reference TRBV14 and TRBJ2-1 gives the whole variable domain EAGVTQFPSHSVIEKGQTVTLRCDPISGHDNLYWYRRVMGKEIKFLLHFVKESKQDESGMPNNRFLAERTGGTYSTLKVQPAELEDSGVYFCASSQLPGLADSYNEQFFGPGTRLTVL.

The rearrangement links TRBV18 to TRBJ2-7; the D gene is possibly TRBD1 (6 bases). Between the trimmed V and J ends, which lost 3 bases and 3 bases, there was a span of 15 bases. The germline CDR1 and CDR2 sequences are KGHSH and LQKENI. This CDR3 has 15 amino acids. This chain's CDR3 is CASSPGQGIIYEQYF. DNA of the CDR3: TGTGCCAGCTCACCCGGGCAGGGGATTATCTACGAGCAGTACTTC.

The chain couples TRBV28 to TRBJ2-3; D remains unclear. This CDR3 spans 12 amino acids. CDR1 is MDHEN, CDR2 SYDVKM, per germline. Trimming shortened V by 5 bases and J by 3 bases, and 6 bases separated the two germline ends. CDR3 residues: CASSEKTDTQYF. The CDR3 DNA reads as TGTGCCAGCAGTGAGAAAACAGATACGCAGTATTTT.

The V call is TRBV5-6, the J call TRBJ1-3; possible D gene TRBD1, 5 bases. V was trimmed by 7 bases and J by 3 bases, leaving 17 bases between them. The germline gives CDR1 SGHDT, CDR2 YYEEEE. The CDR3 runs to 15 residues. This CDR3 reads CASESQPGVGNTIYF. The CDR3 coding sequence is TGTGCCAGCGAATCTCAACCGGGGGTTGGAAACACCATATATTTT.